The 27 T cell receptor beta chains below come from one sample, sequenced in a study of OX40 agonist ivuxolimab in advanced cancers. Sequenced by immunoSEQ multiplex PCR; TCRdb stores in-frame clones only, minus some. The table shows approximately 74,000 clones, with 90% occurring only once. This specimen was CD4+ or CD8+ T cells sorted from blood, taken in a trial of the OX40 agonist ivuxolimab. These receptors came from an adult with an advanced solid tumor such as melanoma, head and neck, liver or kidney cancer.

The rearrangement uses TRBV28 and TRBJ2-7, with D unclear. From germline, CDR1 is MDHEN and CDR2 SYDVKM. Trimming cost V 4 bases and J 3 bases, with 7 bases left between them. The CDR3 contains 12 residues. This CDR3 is CASSSPLYEQYF. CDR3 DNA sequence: TGTGCCAGCAGTTCCCCCCTCTACGAGCAGTACTTC.

CDR3 sequence reads: CASSQDADEQFF. The CDR3 DNA reads TGCGCCAGCAGCCAAGACGCCGATGAGCAGTTCTTC. The chain uses TRBV4-1 and TRBJ2-1; D gene unclear. The ends were cut back, 0 bases at V and 8 bases at J, with 5 bases in the middle. In germline, CDR1 is MGHRA, CDR2 YSYEKL. The CDR3 sequence is 12 residues long.

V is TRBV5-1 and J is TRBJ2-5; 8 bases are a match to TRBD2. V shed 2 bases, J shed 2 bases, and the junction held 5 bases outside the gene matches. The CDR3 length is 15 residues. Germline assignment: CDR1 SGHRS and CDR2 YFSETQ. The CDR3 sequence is CASSFIAGLQETQYF. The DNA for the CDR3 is TGCGCCAGCAGCTTTATAGCGGGACTACAAGAGACCCAGTACTTC.

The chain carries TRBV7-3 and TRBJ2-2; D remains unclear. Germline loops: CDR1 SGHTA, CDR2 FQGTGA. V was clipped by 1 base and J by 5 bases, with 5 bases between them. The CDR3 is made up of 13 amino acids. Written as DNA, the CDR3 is TGTGCCAGCAGCTTAAGACTGACCGGGGAGCTGTTTTTT. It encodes CASSLRLTGELFF.

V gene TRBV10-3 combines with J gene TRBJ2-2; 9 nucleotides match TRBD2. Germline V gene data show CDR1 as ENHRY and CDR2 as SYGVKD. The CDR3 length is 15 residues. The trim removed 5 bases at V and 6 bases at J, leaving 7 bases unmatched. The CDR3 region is CAISSQTSGSGELFF. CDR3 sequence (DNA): TGTGCCATCAGTTCCCAGACTAGCGGTTCCGGGGAGCTGTTTTTT.

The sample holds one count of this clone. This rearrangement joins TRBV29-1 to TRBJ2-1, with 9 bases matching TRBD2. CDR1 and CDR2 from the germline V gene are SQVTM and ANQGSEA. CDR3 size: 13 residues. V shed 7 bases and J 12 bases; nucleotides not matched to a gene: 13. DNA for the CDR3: TGCAGCGCCGAAGCGGGAGGCAATAAGGTGCAGTTCTTC. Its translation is CSAEAGGNKVQFF.

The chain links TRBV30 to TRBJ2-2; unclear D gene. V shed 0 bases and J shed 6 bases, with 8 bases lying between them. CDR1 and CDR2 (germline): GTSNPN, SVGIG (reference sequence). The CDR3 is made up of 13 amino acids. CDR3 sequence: CAWSVARAGELFF. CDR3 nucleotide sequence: TGTGCCTGGAGTGTGGCCCGAGCCGGGGAGCTGTTTTTT.

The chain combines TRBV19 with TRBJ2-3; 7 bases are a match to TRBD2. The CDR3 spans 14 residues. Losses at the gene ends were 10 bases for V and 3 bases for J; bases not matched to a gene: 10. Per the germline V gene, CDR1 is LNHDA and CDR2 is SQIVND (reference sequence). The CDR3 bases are TGTGCCACCTCCCGCGGGAGTGTGACAGATACGCAGTATTTT. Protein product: CATSRGSVTDTQYF. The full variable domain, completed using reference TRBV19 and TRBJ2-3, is DGGITQSPKYLFRKEGQNVTLSCEQNLNHDAMYWYRQDPGQGLRLIYYSQIVNDFQKGDIAEGYSVSREKKESFPLTVTSAQKNPTAFYLCATSRGSVTDTQYFGPGTRLTVL.

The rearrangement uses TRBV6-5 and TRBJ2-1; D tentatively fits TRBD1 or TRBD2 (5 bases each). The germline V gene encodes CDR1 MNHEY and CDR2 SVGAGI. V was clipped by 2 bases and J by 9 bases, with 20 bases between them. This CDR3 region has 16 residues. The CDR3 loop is CASSYEGLGRAREQFF. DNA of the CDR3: TGTGCCAGCAGTTACGAGGGATTGGGGCGCGCCCGTGAGCAGTTCTTC.

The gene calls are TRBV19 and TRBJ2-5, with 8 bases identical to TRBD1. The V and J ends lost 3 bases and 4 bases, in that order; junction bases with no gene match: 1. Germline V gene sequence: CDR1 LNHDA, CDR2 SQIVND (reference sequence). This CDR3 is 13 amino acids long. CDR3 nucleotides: TGTGCCAGTAGTATCGACAGGGGAGAGACCCAGTACTTC. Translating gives CASSIDRGETQYF.

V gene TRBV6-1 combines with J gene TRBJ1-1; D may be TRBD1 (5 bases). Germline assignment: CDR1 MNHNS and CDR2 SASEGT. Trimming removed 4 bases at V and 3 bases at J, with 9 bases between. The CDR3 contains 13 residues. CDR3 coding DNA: TGTGCCAGCAGTGTTCTGGGGGACACTGAAGCTTTCTTT. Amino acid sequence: CASSVLGDTEAFF.

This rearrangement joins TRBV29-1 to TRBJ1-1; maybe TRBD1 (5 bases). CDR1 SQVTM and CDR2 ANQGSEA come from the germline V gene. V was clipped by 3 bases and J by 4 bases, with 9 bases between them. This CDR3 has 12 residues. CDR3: CSVDGGGTEAFF. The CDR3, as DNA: TGCAGCGTTGACGGGGGAGGCACTGAAGCTTTCTTT.

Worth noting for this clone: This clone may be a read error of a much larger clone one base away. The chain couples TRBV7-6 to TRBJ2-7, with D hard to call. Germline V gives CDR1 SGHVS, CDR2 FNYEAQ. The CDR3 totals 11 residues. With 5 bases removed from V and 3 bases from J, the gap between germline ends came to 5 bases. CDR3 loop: CASSPLYEQYF. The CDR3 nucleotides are TGTGCCAGCAGCCCCCTCTACGAGCAGTACTTC.

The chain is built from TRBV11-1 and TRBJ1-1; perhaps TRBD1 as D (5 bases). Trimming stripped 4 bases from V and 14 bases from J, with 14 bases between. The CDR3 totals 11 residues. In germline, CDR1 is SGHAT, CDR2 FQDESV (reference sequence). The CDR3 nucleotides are TGTGCCAGCAGCTCGCCGGGACGTGTCTTCTTT. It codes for CASSSPGRVFF.

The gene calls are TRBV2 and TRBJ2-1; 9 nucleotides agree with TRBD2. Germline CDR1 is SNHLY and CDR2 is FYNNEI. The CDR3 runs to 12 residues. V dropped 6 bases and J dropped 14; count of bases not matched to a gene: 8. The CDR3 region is CASSDSGRRKFF. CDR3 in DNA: TGTGCCAGCAGCGATAGCGGGAGAAGGAAGTTCTTC.

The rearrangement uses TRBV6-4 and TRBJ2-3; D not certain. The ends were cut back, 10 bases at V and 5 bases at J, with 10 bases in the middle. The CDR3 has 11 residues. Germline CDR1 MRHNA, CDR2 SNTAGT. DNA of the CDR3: TGTGCCACCGGGTCTGGAGATACGCAGTATTTT. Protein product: CATGSGDTQYF.

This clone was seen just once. CDR3 in amino acids: CASSQSGWTGGNTEAFF. The CDR3 DNA reads as TGCGCCAGCAGTCAATCGGGATGGACGGGTGGGAACACTGAAGCTTTCTTT. This rearrangement joins TRBV23-1 to TRBJ1-1; no reliable D call. TRBV23-1 carries the ORF label, with uncertain function. This CDR3 has 17 residues. Between the trimmed V and J ends, which lost 0 bases and 1 base, there was a span of 15 bases.

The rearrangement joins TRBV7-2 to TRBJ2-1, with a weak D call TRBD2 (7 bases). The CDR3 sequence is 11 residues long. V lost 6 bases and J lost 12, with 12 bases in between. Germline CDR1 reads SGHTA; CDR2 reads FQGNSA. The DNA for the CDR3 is TGTGCCAGCAGGGGGGAGGGGGTGCAGTTCTTC. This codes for CASRGEGVQFF.

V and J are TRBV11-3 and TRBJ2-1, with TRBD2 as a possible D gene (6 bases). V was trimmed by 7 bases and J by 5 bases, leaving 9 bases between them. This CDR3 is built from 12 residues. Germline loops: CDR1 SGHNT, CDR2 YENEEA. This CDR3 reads CASKGGNNEQFF. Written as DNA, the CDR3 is TGTGCCAGCAAAGGCGGGAACAATGAGCAGTTCTTC.

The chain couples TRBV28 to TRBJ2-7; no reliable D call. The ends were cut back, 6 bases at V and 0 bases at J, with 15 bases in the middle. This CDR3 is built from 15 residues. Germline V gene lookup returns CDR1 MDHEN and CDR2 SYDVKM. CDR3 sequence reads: CASSLSSASSYEQYF. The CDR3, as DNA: TGTGCCAGCAGCCTCTCCAGCGCGAGCTCCTACGAGCAGTACTTC.

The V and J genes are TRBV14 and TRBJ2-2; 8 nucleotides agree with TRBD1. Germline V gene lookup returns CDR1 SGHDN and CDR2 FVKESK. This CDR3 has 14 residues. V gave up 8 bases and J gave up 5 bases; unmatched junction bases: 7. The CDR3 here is CASSRQGKTGELFF. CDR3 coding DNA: TGTGCCAGCTCGAGACAGGGGAAAACCGGGGAGCTGTTTTTT.

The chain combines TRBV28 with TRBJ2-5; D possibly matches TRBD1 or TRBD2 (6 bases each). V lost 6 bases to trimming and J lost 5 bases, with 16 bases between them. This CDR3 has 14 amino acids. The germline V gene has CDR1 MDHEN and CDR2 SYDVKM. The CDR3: CASSQGGSGETQYF. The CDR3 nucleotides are TGTGCCAGCAGCCAAGGGGGGTCGGGGGAGACCCAGTACTTC.

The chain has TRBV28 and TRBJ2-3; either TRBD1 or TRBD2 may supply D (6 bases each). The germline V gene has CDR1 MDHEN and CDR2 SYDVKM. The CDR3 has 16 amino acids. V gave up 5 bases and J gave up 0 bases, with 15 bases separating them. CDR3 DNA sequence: TGTGCCAGCAGTGGGGGCGGGGCTGTTAGCACAGATACGCAGTATTTT. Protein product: CASSGGGAVSTDTQYF.

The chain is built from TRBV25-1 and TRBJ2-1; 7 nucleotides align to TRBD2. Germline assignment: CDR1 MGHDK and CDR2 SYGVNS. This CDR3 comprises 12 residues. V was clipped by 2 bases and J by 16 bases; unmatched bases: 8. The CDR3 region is CASSEVLTSFFF. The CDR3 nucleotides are TGTGCCAGCAGTGAAGTGTTGACTAGCTTCTTCTTC.

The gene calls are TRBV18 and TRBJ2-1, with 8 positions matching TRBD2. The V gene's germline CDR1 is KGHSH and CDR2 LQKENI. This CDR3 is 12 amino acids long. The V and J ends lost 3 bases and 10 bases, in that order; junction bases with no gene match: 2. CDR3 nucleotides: TGTGCCAGCTCACCGGGACTAGGAGAGCAGTTCTTC. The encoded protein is CASSPGLGEQFF.

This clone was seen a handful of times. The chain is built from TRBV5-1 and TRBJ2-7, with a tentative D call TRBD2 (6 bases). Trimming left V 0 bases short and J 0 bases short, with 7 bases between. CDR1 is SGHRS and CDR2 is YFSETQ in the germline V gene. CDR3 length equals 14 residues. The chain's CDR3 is CASSLASASYEQYF. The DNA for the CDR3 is TGCGCCAGCAGCTTGGCTAGCGCCTCCTACGAGCAGTACTTC.

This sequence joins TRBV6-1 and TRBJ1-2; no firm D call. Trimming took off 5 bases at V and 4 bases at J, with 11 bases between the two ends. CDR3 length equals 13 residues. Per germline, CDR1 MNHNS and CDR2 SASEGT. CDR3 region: CASSYEGSYGYTF. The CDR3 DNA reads TGTGCCAGCAGTTATGAAGGTTCCTATGGCTACACCTTC.